These T cell receptor beta chains were read from a single sample in a study of OX40 agonist ivuxolimab in advanced cancers. Libraries were prepared by immunoSEQ multiplex PCR; TCRdb keeps only in-frame clonotypes and omits some of them. The sample holds tens of thousands of clones, 80% to 90% seen once. The sequencing here drew on CD4+ or CD8+ T cells sorted from blood, taken in a trial of the OX40 agonist ivuxolimab. These receptors all stem from an adult with an advanced solid tumor such as melanoma, head and neck, liver or kidney cancer. The CDR3 runs from the conserved cysteine through the conserved F or W. The D gene is left open where the match is weak. Clone size is given for some rows only: seen once, a few or many times, or a class if the clone is expanded.

j_call	d_call	v_call	cdr3_length	clone_size	cdr3_nt	cdr3_aa
TRBJ1-3	TRBD1	TRBV5-4	14	NA	TGTGCCAGCAGCCCAGGGGGTTCTGGAAACACCATATATTTT	CASSPGGSGNTIYF
TRBJ2-3	TRBD2	TRBV6-1	13	NA	TGTGCCGTTCCAGCGGGGGTCACAGATACGCAGTATTTT	CAVPAGVTDTQYF
TRBJ2-5	TRBD2	TRBV28	15	NA	TGTGCCAGCAGAGCCGGGACTAGCAGACAAGAGACCCAGTACTTC	CASRAGTSRQETQYF
TRBJ1-1	NA	TRBV11-2	14	NA	TGTGCCAGCAGCTCCGGGACACCGAACACTGAAGCTTTCTTT	CASSSGTPNTEAFF
TRBJ2-3	NA	TRBV21-1	17	once	TGTGCCAGCAGCAAAGGGGAGGAAGCGGAGAACACAGATACGCAGTATTTT	CASSKGEEAENTDTQYF
TRBJ2-5	TRBD1	TRBV23-1	13	NA	TGCGCCAGCAGCGGACAGGATCAAGAGACCCAGTACTTC	CASSGQDQETQYF
TRBJ2-7	NA	TRBV14	15	NA	TGTGCCAGCAGCCAAGAAGGGGACACTTTATACGAGCAGTACTTC	CASSQEGDTLYEQYF
TRBJ2-7	NA	TRBV7-9	13	NA	TGTGCCAGCAGCCCCGATCAAACCAGGGTACAGTACTTC	CASSPDQTRVQYF
TRBJ2-2	NA	TRBV29-1	12	NA	TGCAGCGCCCTAGGGGTGCCCGGGGAGCTGTTTTTT	CSALGVPGELFF
TRBJ1-1	NA	TRBV19	13	NA	TGTGCCAGTAGTATCCGGGCAAACACTGAAGCTTTCTTT	CASSIRANTEAFF
TRBJ2-3	TRBD2	TRBV4-2	16	NA	TGTGCCAGCAGCCAGCTAAGCGGGAGCGGCACAGATACGCAGTATTTT	CASSQLSGSGTDTQYF
TRBJ1-2	TRBD1	TRBV4-2	15	NA	TGTGCCAGCAGCCAAAGGGGGACAGGGATCTATGGCTACACCTTC	CASSQRGTGIYGYTF
TRBJ2-1	NA	TRBV28	10	NA	TGTGCCAGCTACTCCGGGAGATGGTTCTTC	CASYSGRWFF
TRBJ2-2	NA	TRBV19	13	NA	TGTGCCAGTAGTCCACGGACAGCCGGGGAGCTGTTTTTT	CASSPRTAGELFF
TRBJ2-7	NA	TRBV27	13	NA	TGTGCCAGCAGTTTGCAGGGAACCTACGAGCAGTACTTC	CASSLQGTYEQYF
TRBJ2-3	TRBD1	TRBV5-1	14	NA	TGCGCCAGCAGCCCCGGACAGGGGTCAGATACGCAGTATTTT	CASSPGQGSDTQYF
TRBJ2-7	TRBD1	TRBV4-1	15	NA	TGCGCCAGCAGCCATGCCGGGACAGGGTTCTCCGAGCAGTACTTC	CASSHAGTGFSEQYF
TRBJ2-7	TRBD2	TRBV2	16	NA	TGTGCCAGCAGTTCTCTAGCGGGGGGAGACTCCTACGAGCAGTACTTC	CASSSLAGGDSYEQYF
TRBJ2-5	TRBD1	TRBV10-3	15	NA	TGTGCCATCAGTGACCCCGGGACAGTTAAAGAGACCCAGTACTTC	CAISDPGTVKETQYF
TRBJ2-7	TRBD2	TRBV5-4	16	once	TGTGCCAGTGGGGTAGCGGGAGGCCTCCTGGCCTACGAGCAGTACTTC	CASGVAGGLLAYEQYF
TRBJ2-7	TRBD1	TRBV7-9	15	NA	TGTGCCAGCAGCTTATATGGTCAGGGGGCGGTCGAGCAGTACTTC	CASSLYGQGAVEQYF
TRBJ2-2	TRBD1	TRBV19	13	NA	TGTGCCAGTTTCGGACAGGGGAGCGGGGAGCTGTTTTTT	CASFGQGSGELFF
TRBJ2-2	NA	TRBV6-5	13	NA	TGTGCCAGCTCGCCCTTGAGCACCGGGGAGCTGTTTTTT	CASSPLSTGELFF
TRBJ1-2	NA	TRBV27	14	NA	TGTGCCAGCAGCTTAAATGGGGGGGACTATGGCTACACCTTC	CASSLNGGDYGYTF
TRBJ2-3	NA	TRBV5-1	15	NA	TGCGCCAGCAGCCGAACAGGGATTCCCACAGATACGCAGTATTTT	CASSRTGIPTDTQYF
TRBJ1-2	TRBD1	TRBV10-3	16	NA	TGTGCCATCAGAAAACCCAGGGGGAATACTAACTATGGCTACACCTTC	CAIRKPRGNTNYGYTF
TRBJ2-1	TRBD1	TRBV27	14	many	TGTGCCAGCAGCCAGGGGGTGGCCTACAATGAGCAGTTCTTC	CASSQGVAYNEQFF
TRBJ2-2	TRBD1	TRBV6-5	15	NA	TGTGCCAGCAGTACCGGGACAGGGGTGACCGGGGAGCTGTTTTTT	CASSTGTGVTGELFF
TRBJ2-1	NA	TRBV5-1	13	NA	TGCGCCAGCAGCTTGGGGTTGTCGAGGGAGCAGTTCTTC	CASSLGLSREQFF
TRBJ2-2	TRBD2	TRBV9	16	once	TGTGCCAGCAGTCGGACTAGCGGGGGAGATGCCGGGGAGCTGTTTTTT	CASSRTSGGDAGELFF
TRBJ2-3	NA	TRBV7-9	15	once	TGTGCCAGCAGCCCCCCAGGGGTCAGCACAGATACGCAGTATTTT	CASSPPGVSTDTQYF
TRBJ2-7	NA	TRBV5-6	14	NA	TGTGCCAGCAGCTTCTCCCCAGGTGACTACGAGCAGTACTTC	CASSFSPGDYEQYF
TRBJ2-3	TRBD2	TRBV27	18	NA	TGTGCCAGCAGTTTATCTCCGGATAGCGGGAGTCAGGCAGATACGCAGTATTTT	CASSLSPDSGSQADTQYF
TRBJ2-7	NA	TRBV4-1	13	once	TGCGCCAGCAGCCCAAGGGACACTGACGAGCAGTACTTC	CASSPRDTDEQYF
TRBJ2-3	NA	TRBV9	13	NA	TGTGCCAGCAGCGCACACGAGACGAGTACGCAGTATTTT	CASSAHETSTQYF
TRBJ2-2	NA	TRBV15	16	NA	TGTGCCACCAGCAGAGATCGGGCGGCCAACACCGGGGAGCTGTTTTTT	CATSRDRAANTGELFF
TRBJ1-2	NA	TRBV20-1	11	NA	TGCAGTGCTGGTAGCGTGGGGGGCTACACCTTC	CSAGSVGGYTF
TRBJ2-5	NA	TRBV7-8	15	NA	TGTGCCAGCATCCTAGGGTCGGGGAACCCCGAGACCCAGTACTTC	CASILGSGNPETQYF
TRBJ2-3	NA	TRBV6-6	16	NA	TGTGCCAGCAGGACCCCAGGGGCGGGACACACAGATACGCAGTATTTT	CASRTPGAGHTDTQYF
TRBJ2-7	NA	TRBV6-1	13	NA	TGTGCCAGCAGTGAAGCGGCAGCCTACGAGCAGTACTTC	CASSEAAAYEQYF
TRBJ2-7	NA	TRBV29-1	17	NA	TGCAGCGTTGAGATAATGGGCCCTCAGGGAAGGTCCTACGAGCAGTACTTC	CSVEIMGPQGRSYEQYF
TRBJ2-3	NA	TRBV7-9	17	NA	TGTGCCAGCAGCTTAGCGCACGGGGTCGGCCCCACAGATACGCAGTATTTT	CASSLAHGVGPTDTQYF
TRBJ2-1	NA	TRBV5-4	14	NA	TGTGCCAGCAGCCCCTCGGGAACCTACAATGAGCAGTTCTTC	CASSPSGTYNEQFF
TRBJ2-1	TRBD2	TRBV4-1	13	NA	TGCGCCAGCAGCCAAGATCGGGGGGGGCCGCAGTTCTTC	CASSQDRGGPQFF
TRBJ1-4	NA	TRBV11-2	16	NA	TGTGCCAGCAGCTTAGTTCGGGGTACGGCTAATGAAAAACTGTTTTTT	CASSLVRGTANEKLFF
TRBJ2-7	NA	TRBV9	15	few	TGTGCCAGCAGCGTAGAGGAGGAGAGCTCCTACGAGCAGTACTTC	CASSVEEESSYEQYF
TRBJ2-7	TRBD1	TRBV5-6	16	NA	TGTGCCAGCAGCTTGTGGGGACAGGGAACCTCCTACGAGCAGTACTTC	CASSLWGQGTSYEQYF
TRBJ2-7	NA	TRBV30	13	NA	TGTGCCTGGAGTCCTCGGGACGGCTACGAGCAGTACTTC	CAWSPRDGYEQYF
TRBJ1-2	TRBD1	TRBV7-9	16	NA	TGTGCCAGCAGATGGGACAGGGTGGACCCTATTCAGGGCTACACCTTC	CASRWDRVDPIQGYTF
TRBJ2-6	NA	TRBV2	14	NA	TGTGCCAGCAGTCCCGTCCCTGGGGCCAACGTCCTGACTTTC	CASSPVPGANVLTF
TRBJ2-4	NA	TRBV29-1	12	NA	TGCAGCGTTGAAGATCTTGAGAGCATTCAGTACTTC	CSVEDLESIQYF
TRBJ2-2	NA	TRBV6-1	11	NA	TGTGCCAGCAGGAAGACCGGGGAGCTGTTTTTT	CASRKTGELFF